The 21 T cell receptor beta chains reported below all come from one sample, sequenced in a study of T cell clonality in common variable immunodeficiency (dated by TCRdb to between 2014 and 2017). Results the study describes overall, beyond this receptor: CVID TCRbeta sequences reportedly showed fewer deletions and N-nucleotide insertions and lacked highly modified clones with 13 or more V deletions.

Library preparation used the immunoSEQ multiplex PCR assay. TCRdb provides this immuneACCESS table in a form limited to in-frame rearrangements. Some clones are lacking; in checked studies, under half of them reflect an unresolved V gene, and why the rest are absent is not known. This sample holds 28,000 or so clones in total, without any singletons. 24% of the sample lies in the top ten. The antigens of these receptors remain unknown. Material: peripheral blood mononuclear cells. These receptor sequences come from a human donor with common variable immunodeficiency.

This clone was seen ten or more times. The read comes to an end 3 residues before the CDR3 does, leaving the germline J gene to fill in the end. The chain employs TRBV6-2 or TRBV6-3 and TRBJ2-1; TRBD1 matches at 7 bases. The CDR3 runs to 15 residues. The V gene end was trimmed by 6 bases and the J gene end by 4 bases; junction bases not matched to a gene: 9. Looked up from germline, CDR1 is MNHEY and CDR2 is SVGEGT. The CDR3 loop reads CASRLGQVFYNEQFF. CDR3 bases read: TGTGCCAGCAGGCTAGGACAGGTGTTTTACAATGAG.

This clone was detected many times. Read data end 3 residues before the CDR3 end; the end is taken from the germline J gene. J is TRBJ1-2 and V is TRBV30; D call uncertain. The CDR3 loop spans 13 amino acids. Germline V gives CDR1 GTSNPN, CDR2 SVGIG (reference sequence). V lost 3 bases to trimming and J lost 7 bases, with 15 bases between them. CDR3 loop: CAWRLRGEGGYTF. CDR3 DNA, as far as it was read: TGTGCCTGGAGGCTTCGGGGAGAGGGTGGC.

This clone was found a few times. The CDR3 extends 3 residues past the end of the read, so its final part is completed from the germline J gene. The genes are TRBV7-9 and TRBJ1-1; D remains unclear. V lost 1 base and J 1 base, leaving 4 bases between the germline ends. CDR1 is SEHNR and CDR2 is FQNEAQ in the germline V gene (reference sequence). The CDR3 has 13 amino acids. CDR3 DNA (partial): TGTGCCAGCAGCTTAGATAAGAACACTGAA. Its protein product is CASSLDKNTE. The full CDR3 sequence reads CASSLDKNTEAFF. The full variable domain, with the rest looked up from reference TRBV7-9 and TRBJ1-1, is DTGVSQNPRHKITKRGQNVTFRCDPISEHNRLYWYRQTLGQGPEFLTYFQNEAQLEKSRLLSDRFSAERPKGSFSTLEIQRTEQGDSAMYLCASSLDKNTEAFFGQGTRLTVV.

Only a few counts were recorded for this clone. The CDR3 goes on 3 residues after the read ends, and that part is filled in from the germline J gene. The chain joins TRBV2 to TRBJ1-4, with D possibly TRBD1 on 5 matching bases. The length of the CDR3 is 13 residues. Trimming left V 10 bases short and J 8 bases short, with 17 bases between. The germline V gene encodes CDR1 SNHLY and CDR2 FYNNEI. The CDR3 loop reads CANTVREEEKLFF. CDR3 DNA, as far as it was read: TGTGCCAATACGGTCAGGGAGGAGGAAAAA.

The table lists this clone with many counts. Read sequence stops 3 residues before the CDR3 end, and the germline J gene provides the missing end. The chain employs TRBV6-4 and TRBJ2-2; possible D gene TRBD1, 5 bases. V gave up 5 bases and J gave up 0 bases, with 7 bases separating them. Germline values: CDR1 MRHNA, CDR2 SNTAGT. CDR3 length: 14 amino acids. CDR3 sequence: CASSSTANTGELFF. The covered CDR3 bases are TGTGCCAGCAGTTCGACAGCGAACACCGGGGAG.

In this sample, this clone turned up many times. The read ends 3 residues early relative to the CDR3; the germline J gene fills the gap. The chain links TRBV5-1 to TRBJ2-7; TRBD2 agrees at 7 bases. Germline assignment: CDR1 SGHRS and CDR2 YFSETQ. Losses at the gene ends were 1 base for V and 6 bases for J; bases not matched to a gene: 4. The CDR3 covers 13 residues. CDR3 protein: CASSLLTSAEQYF. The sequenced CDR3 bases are TGCGCCAGCAGCTTGCTTACTAGCGCCGAG. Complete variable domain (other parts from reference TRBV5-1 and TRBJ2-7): KAGVTQTPRYLIKTRGQQVTLSCSPISGHRSVSWYQQTPGQGLQFLFEYFSETQRNKGNFPGRFSGRQFSNSRSEMNVSTLELGDSALYLCASSLLTSAEQYFGPGTRLTVT.

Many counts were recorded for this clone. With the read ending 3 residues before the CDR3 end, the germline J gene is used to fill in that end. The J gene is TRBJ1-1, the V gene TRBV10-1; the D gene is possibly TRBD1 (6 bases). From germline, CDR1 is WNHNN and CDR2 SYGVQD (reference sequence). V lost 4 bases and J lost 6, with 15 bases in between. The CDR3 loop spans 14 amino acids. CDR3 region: CASSGHREDAEAFF. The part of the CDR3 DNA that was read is TGCGCCAGCAGTGGGCACAGGGAGGATGCTGAA.

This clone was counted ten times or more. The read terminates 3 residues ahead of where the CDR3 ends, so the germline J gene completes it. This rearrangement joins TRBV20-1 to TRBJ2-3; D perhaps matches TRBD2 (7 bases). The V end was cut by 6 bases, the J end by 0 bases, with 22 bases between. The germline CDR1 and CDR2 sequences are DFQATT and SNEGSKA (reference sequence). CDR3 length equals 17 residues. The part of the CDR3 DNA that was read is TGCAGTGCCAACCGGGGGGCTTTATCTACTAGCACAGATACG. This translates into CSANRGALSTSTDT. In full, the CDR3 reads CSANRGALSTSTDTQYF.

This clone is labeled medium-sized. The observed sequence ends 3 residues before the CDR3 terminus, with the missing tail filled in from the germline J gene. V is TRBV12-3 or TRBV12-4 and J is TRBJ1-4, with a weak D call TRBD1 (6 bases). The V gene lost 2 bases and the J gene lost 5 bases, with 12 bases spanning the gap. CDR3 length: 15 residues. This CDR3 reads CASSLMRGGNEKLFF. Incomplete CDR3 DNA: TGTGCCAGCAGTTTAATGAGGGGGGGGAATGAAAAA.

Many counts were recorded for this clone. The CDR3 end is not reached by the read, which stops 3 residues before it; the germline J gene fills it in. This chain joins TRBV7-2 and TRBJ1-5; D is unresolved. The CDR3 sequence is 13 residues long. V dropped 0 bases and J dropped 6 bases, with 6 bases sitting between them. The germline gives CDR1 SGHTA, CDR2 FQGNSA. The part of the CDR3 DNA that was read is TGTGCCAGCAGCTTAGCTTCGGGTCAGCCC. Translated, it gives CASSLASGQP. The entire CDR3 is CASSLASGQPQHF.

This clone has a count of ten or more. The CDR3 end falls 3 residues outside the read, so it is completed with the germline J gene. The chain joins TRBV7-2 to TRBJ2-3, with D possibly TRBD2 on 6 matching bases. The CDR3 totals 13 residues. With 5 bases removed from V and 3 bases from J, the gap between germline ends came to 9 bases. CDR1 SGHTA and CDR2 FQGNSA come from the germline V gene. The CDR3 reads CASSMAGTDTQYF. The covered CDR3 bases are TGTGCCAGCAGCATGGCGGGAACAGATACG.

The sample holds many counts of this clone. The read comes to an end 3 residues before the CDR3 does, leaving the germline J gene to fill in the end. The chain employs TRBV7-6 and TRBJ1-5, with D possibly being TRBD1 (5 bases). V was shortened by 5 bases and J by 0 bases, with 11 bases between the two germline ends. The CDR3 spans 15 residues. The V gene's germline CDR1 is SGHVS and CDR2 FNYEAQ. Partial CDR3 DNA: TGTGCCAGCAGCCAGACAGCACCTAGCAATCAGCCC. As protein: CASSQTAPSNQP. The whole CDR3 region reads CASSQTAPSNQPQHF.

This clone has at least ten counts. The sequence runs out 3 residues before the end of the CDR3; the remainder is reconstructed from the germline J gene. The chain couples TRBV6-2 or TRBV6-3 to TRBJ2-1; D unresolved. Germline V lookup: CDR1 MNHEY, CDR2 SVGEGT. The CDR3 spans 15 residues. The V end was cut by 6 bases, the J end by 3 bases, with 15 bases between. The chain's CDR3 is CASRAKGEFYNEQFF. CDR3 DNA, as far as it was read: TGTGCCAGCAGAGCAAAGGGTGAGTTCTACAATGAG.

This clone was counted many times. The CDR3 sequence: CASSTNQGARYEQYF. Partial CDR3 DNA: TGTGCCAGCTCAACAAACCAGGGTGCAAGGTACGAG. This rearrangement joins TRBV18 to TRBJ2-7; the D gene is possibly TRBD1 (5 bases). The read ends 3 residues early relative to the CDR3; the germline J gene fills the gap. V was pared by 5 bases and J by 4 bases, with 18 bases between. This CDR3 region has 15 residues. Germline-derived CDR1 and CDR2 are KGHSH and LQKENI. The full variable domain, its missing parts supplied by reference TRBV18 and TRBJ2-7, is NAGVMQNPRHLVRRRGQEARLRCSPMKGHSHVYWYRQLPEEGLKFMVYLQKENIIDESGMPKERFSAEFPKEGPSILRIQQVVRGDSAAYFCASSTNQGARYEQYFGPGTRLTVT.

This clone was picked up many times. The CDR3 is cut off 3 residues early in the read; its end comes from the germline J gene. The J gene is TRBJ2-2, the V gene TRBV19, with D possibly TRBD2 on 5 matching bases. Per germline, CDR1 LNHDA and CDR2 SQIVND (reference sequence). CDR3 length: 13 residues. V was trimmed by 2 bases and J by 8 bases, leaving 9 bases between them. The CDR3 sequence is CASSILEGGELFF. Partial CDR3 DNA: TGTGCCAGTAGTATATTAGAGGGTGGGGAG.

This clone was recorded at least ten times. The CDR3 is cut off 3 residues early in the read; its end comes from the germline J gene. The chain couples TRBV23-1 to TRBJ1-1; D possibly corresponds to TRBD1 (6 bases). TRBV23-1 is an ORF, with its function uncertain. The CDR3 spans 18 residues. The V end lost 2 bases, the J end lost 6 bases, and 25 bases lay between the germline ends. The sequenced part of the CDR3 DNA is TGCGCCAGCAGTCAAGAGGGGGGGCACGCGGAATCTAAGGCTGAA. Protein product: CASSQEGGHAESKAE. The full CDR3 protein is CASSQEGGHAESKAEAFF.

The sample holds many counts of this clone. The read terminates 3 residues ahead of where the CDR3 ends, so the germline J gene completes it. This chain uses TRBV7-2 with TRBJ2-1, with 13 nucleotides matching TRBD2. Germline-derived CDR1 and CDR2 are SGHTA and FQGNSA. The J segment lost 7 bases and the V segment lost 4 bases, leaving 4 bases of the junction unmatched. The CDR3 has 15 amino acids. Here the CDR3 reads CASSWGLAGRNEQFF. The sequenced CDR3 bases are TGTGCCAGCAGCTGGGGACTAGCGGGGCGGAATGAG.

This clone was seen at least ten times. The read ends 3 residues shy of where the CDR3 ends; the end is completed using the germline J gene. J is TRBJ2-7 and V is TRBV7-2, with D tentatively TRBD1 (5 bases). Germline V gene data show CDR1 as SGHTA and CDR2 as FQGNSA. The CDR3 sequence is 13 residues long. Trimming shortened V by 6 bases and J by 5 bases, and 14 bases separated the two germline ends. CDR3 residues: CASSVQGNDEQYF. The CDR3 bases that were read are TGTGCCAGCAGTGTGCAGGGTAACGACGAG.

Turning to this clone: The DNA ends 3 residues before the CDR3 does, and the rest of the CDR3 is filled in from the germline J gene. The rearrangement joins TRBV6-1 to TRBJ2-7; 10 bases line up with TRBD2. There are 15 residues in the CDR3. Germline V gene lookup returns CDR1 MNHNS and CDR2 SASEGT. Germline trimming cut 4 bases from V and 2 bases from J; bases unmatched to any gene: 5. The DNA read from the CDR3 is TGTGCCAGCAGTGTTCTAGCGGGGGAAACCTACGAG. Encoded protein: CASSVLAGETYE. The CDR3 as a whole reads CASSVLAGETYEQYF.

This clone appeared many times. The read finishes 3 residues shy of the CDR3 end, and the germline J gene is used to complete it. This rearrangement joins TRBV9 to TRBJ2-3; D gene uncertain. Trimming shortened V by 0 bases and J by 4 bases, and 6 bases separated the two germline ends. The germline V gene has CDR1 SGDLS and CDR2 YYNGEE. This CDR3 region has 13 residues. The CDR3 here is CASSVVSADTQYF. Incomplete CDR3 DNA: TGTGCCAGCAGCGTAGTATCAGCAGATACG.

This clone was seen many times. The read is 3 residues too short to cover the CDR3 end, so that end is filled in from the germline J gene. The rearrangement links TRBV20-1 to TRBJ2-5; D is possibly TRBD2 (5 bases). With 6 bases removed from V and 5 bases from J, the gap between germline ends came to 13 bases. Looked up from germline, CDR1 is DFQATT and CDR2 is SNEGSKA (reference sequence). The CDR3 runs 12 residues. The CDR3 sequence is CSAVLGVETQYF. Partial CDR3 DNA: TGCAGTGCAGTACTAGGAGTCGAGACC.